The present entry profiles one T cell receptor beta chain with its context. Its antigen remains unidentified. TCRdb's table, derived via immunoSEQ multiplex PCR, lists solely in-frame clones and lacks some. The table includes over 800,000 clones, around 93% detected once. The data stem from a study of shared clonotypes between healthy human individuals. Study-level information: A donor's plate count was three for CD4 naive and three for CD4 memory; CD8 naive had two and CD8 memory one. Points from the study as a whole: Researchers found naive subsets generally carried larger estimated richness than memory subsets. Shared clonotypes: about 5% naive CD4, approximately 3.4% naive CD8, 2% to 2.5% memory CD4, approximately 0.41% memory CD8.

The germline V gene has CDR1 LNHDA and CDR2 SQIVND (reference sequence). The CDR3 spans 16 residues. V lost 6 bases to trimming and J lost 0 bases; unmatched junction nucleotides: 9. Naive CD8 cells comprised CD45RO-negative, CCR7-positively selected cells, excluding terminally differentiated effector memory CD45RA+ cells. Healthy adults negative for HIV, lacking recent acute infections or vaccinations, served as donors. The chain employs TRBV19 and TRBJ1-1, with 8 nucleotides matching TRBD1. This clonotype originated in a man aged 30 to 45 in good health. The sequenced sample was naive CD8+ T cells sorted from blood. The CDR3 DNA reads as TGTGCCAGTAGCAATGGACAGGGTGGTGTGAACACTGAAGCTTTCTTT. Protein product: CASSNGQGGVNTEAFF.